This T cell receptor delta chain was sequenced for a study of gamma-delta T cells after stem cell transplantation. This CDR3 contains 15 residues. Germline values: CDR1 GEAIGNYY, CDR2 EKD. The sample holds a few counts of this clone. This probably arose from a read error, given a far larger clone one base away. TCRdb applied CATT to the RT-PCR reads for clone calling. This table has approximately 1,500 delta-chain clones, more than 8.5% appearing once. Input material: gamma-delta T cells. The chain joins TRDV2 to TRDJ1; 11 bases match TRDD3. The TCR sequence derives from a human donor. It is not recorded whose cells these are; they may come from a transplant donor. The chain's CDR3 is CACDPLGDKADKLTF. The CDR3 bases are TGTGCCTGTGACCCACTGGGGGATAAGGCCGATAAACTCACCTTT.